This passage covers 21 T cell receptor beta chains from one sample sequenced in a study of T cells in Graves' hyperthyroidism and ophthalmopathy. Template material for amplifying TCR beta CDR3 regions consisted of RNA transcripts. During a first-round RT-PCR of the TCR CDR3, the HTBI primer set was used. MiXCR was run by TCRdb on the multiplex PCR reads, yielding one entry per CDR3 protein. Altogether approximately 720,000 distinct CDR3 sequences are present, around 20% being singletons, with the ten largest covering 16%. The sequenced material came from blood. The receptors were gathered from a woman aged 45-65 years with Graves' hyperthyroidism that later progressed to Graves' ophthalmopathy.

J is TRBJ2-1 and V is TRBV12-3 or TRBV12-4; 8 bases agree with TRBD1. The CDR3 contains 14 residues. J gave up 6 bases and V 6 bases, and 7 bases lay outside the gene matches. CDR3 nucleotide sequence: TGTGCCAGCAGCCTGGGACAGGAATTCAATGAGCAGTTCTTC. Amino acids: CASSLGQEFNEQFF.

This clonotype was found once. No conserved phenylalanine or tryptophan ends this CDR3, so it is likely a read error. The J gene is TRBJ2-6, the V gene TRBV2, with D hard to call. This CDR3 is built from 17 residues. Germline assignment: CDR1 SNHLY and CDR2 FYNNEI. V lost 0 bases, J lost 0 bases, and 9 bases lay in between. The CDR3 is CASSEAIRASGANVLTL. The CDR3 DNA reads as TGTGCCAGCAGTGAAGCTATACGAGCCTCTGGGGCCAACGTCCTGACTCTC.

This clonotype was detected only a few times. The chain has TRBV20-1 and TRBJ1-3, with D uncertain. Trimming cost V 2 bases and J 0 bases, with 8 bases left between them. Germline CDR1 reads DFQATT; CDR2 reads SNEGSKA (reference sequence). The length of the CDR3 is 14 residues. The CDR3, as DNA: TGCAGTGCTAGATACACGTCCTCTGGAAACACCATATATTTT. Translated: CSARYTSSGNTIYF.

This clonotype has only a few counts. This chain's CDR3 is CSAKFVRNQPQHF. The CDR3 DNA reads as TGCAGTGCTAAATTCGTAAGGAATCAGCCCCAGCATTTT. This rearrangement joins TRBV20-1 to TRBJ1-5; D is unclear. Trimming pared 4 bases from V and 4 bases from J, leaving 11 bases between. This CDR3 region has 13 residues. Germline lookup yields CDR1 DFQATT and CDR2 SNEGSKA (reference sequence).

The chain recombines TRBV29-1 with TRBJ1-5; 7 bases align to TRBD1. Germline V gene lookup returns CDR1 SQVTM and CDR2 ANQGSEA. V lost 4 bases, J lost 6 bases, and 9 bases stayed unmatched. The CDR3 is 14 amino acids. The CDR3 reads CSVVEGAVGQPQHF. The CDR3 DNA reads as TGCAGCGTTGTGGAGGGGGCCGTAGGTCAGCCCCAGCATTTT.

In its sample, this clonotype ranks as medium-sized. The chain couples TRBV20-1 to TRBJ1-2; tentative D call: TRBD1 (5 bases). The CDR3 loop spans 14 amino acids. Trimming shortened V by 5 bases and J by 3 bases, and 16 bases separated the two germline ends. Germline CDR1 and CDR2: DFQATT and SNEGSKA (reference sequence). The CDR3 is CSAESGTVHYGYTF. DNA for the CDR3: TGCAGTGCTGAATCTGGGACGGTTCACTATGGCTACACCTTC.

This chain links TRBV19 with TRBJ2-2; 9 nucleotides match TRBD1. Germline CDR1 is LNHDA and CDR2 is SQIVND (reference sequence). With V trimmed by 3 bases and J by 4 bases, 9 bases remained unmatched. The CDR3 loop spans 17 amino acids. The CDR3 sequence is CASSIGGQGSFTGELFF. In DNA form, the CDR3 reads TGTGCCAGTAGTATCGGGGGACAGGGTAGTTTCACCGGGGAGCTGTTTTTT.

The table lists this clonotype with many counts. V usage is TRBV3-1 and J usage is TRBJ2-1; 7 bases match TRBD1. V shed 6 bases and J 1 base; nucleotides not matched to a gene: 9. Germline V CDR1 and CDR2: LGHDT, YNNKEL (reference sequence). The CDR3 runs to 16 residues. The CDR3 DNA reads TGTGCCAGCAGTCGTGAGGGGGCCGTATCCTACAATGAGCAGTTCTTC. It codes for CASSREGAVSYNEQFF.

This clonotype occurred a few times. This rearrangement joins TRBV5-1 to TRBJ2-1; 14 bases fit TRBD2. Germline V gene sequence: CDR1 SGHRS, CDR2 YFSETQ. The trim removed 4 bases at V and 0 bases at J, leaving 6 bases unmatched. The CDR3 sequence is 18 residues long. CDR3 amino acids: CASSPGLAGAISYNEQFF. CDR3 DNA: TGCGCCAGCAGCCCGGGACTAGCGGGGGCTATCTCCTACAATGAGCAGTTCTTC.

This clonotype was recorded a few times. The chain links TRBV15 to TRBJ2-7; possibly TRBD2 for D (5 bases). CDR1 LNHNV and CDR2 YYDKDF come from the germline V gene (reference sequence). Between the trimmed V and J ends, which lost 0 bases and 2 bases, there was a span of 17 bases. This CDR3 comprises 17 residues. The CDR3, as DNA: TGTGCCACCAGCAGAGATCGGGGAGTCGCGGACCCCTACGAGCAGTACTTC. Amino acids: CATSRDRGVADPYEQYF.

This clonotype was seen many times. The rearrangement joins TRBV6-5 to TRBJ2-1, with D unresolved. Trimming removed 0 bases at V and 3 bases at J, with 15 bases between. The germline V gene has CDR1 MNHEY and CDR2 SVGAGI. This CDR3 region has 17 residues. CDR3 in amino acids: CASSYSGLGADYNEQFF. The CDR3 DNA reads as TGTGCCAGCAGTTACTCTGGGTTGGGCGCTGACTACAATGAGCAGTTCTTC.

This clonotype was found once. The chain employs TRBV7-8 and TRBJ1-5, with 7 bases identical to TRBD1. The CDR3 length is 16 residues. Germline trimming cut 3 bases from V and 11 bases from J; bases unmatched to any gene: 16. Per the germline V gene, CDR1 is SGHVS and CDR2 is FQNEAQ. The CDR3 nucleotides are TGTGCCAGCAGCTTCCTAGACGACAGGGTTTTTTGGACCCAGCATTTT. Amino acids: CASSFLDDRVFWTQHF.

This clonotype was seen at least ten times. The chain employs TRBV2 and TRBJ1-2; D might be TRBD1 (5 bases). The CDR3 length is 13 residues. Trimming cost V 6 bases and J 3 bases, with 11 bases left between them. The germline V gene encodes CDR1 SNHLY and CDR2 FYNNEI. The CDR3 sequence is CASSTGGDYGYTF. CDR3 bases: TGTGCCAGCAGCACGGGGGGGGACTATGGCTACACCTTC.

This chain links TRBV11-2 with TRBJ1-1, with no clear D. The CDR3 length is 13 residues. Germline V gene sequence: CDR1 SGHAT, CDR2 FQNNGV. Trimming pared 2 bases from V and 6 bases from J, leaving 10 bases between. CDR3: CASSLSSGPEAFF. In DNA, the CDR3 is TGTGCCAGCAGCTTATCTAGTGGCCCTGAAGCTTTCTTT.

This clonotype was recorded many times. The J gene is TRBJ2-5, the V gene TRBV30; possible D gene TRBD2, 7 bases. The CDR3 consists of 15 residues. The germline V gene encodes CDR1 GTSNPN and CDR2 SVGIG (reference sequence). Trimming took 1 base from V and 2 from J, leaving 14 bases between them. The CDR3 sequence is CAWSDGGPGQETQYF. Written as DNA, the CDR3 is TGTGCCTGGAGTGACGGGGGGCCGGGGCAAGAGACCCAGTACTTC.

This clonotype was seen many times. The chain has TRBV7-2 and TRBJ1-2, with 10 bases identical to TRBD1. This CDR3 comprises 16 residues. After removal of 7 bases from V and 8 bases from J, the junction contained 16 bases not matched to a gene. Germline V gene lookup returns CDR1 SGHTA and CDR2 FQGNSA. The CDR3 DNA sequence: TGTGCCAGCACCAAACTCGGACGGACAGGGGGTAACGGCTACACCTTC. Protein: CASTKLGRTGGNGYTF.

In DNA, the CDR3 is TGTGCCAGTAGTATGAACAGGTTCGCTGAAAAACTGTTTTTT. Its translation: CASSMNRFAEKLFF. V and J are TRBV19 and TRBJ1-4, with D perhaps TRBD1 (5 bases). Germline CDR1 reads LNHDA; CDR2 reads SQIVND (reference sequence). Trimming pared 3 bases from V and 7 bases from J, leaving 12 bases between. CDR3 length: 14 amino acids.

This clonotype showed up just a few times. The V call is TRBV20-1, the J call TRBJ1-5; 7 positions match TRBD1. The CDR3 runs to 14 residues. Losses at the gene ends were 2 bases for V and 7 bases for J; bases not matched to a gene: 8. Germline loops: CDR1 DFQATT, CDR2 SNEGSKA (reference sequence). CDR3 DNA: TGCAGTGCTAGACGAGGGGGCACAACGCAGCCCCAGCATTTT. Its translation is CSARRGGTTQPQHF.

There are many counts of this clonotype. The gene calls are TRBV11-3 and TRBJ2-3; TRBD2 might be the D (5 bases). In germline, CDR1 is SGHNT, CDR2 YENEEA. The V and J ends lost 6 bases and 8 bases respectively, with 12 bases between them. The length of the CDR3 is 12 residues. CDR3 loop: CASSLGEGTQYF. The CDR3 nucleotides are TGTGCCAGCAGTCTGGGAGAGGGTACGCAGTATTTT.

The chain is built from TRBV5-1 and TRBJ2-7; 7 positions agree with TRBD1. This CDR3 contains 14 residues. J gave up 1 base and V 3 bases, and 4 bases lay outside the gene matches. Germline assignment: CDR1 SGHRS and CDR2 YFSETQ. CDR3 in DNA: TGCGCCAGCAGCTCCGGGACAGCGTCCTACGAGCAGTACTTC. This gives the protein CASSSGTASYEQYF.

The rearrangement joins TRBV20-1 to TRBJ1-2; maybe TRBD1 (5 bases). Germline lookup yields CDR1 DFQATT and CDR2 SNEGSKA (reference sequence). The V end was cut by 6 bases, the J end by 4 bases, with 21 bases between. The CDR3 loop spans 15 amino acids. CDR3 nucleotide sequence: TGCAGTGCCCTAGAGTGGGGGGTGGTGTCCTATGGCTACACCTTC. It is translated as CSALEWGVVSYGYTF.